Each of the 8 T cell receptor beta chains below was sequenced from the same sample in a study of PD-L1 blockade in urothelial cancer. Time point reported: peripheral blood 6 weeks after treatment start. Clones were sequenced by immunoSEQ multiplex PCR, and TCRdb holds only the in-frame ones, with some missing. In the table there are about 30,000 clones, under 90% of which are singletons. Sequenced here: PBMCs, sampled around atezolizumab (anti-PD-L1) treatment. The receptors originated from a man between 65 and 85 years old with urothelial cancer.

The chain uses TRBV7-9 and TRBJ1-2; possible D gene TRBD1, 5 bases. The CDR3 runs 14 residues. Between the trimmed V and J ends, which lost 5 bases and 8 bases, there was a span of 18 bases. Germline V gene sequence: CDR1 SEHNR, CDR2 FQNEAQ (reference sequence). CDR3: CASSPAGGPGGYTF. CDR3 bases: TGTGCCAGCAGCCCAGCCGGGGGTCCCGGGGGCTACACCTTC.

The genes are TRBV2 and TRBJ1-1; D is undetermined. CDR3 length: 15 residues. Germline V lookup: CDR1 SNHLY, CDR2 FYNNEI. V shed 1 base and J shed 1 base, with 10 bases lying between them. CDR3 sequence reads: CASSEGEAGNTEAFF. DNA for the CDR3: TGTGCCAGCAGTGAAGGGGAGGCAGGGAACACTGAAGCTTTCTTT.

The chain links TRBV29-1 to TRBJ1-4; tentative D call: TRBD1 (6 bases). The V and J ends lost 4 bases and 5 bases respectively, with 11 bases between them. This CDR3 is 13 amino acids long. Per the germline V gene, CDR1 is SQVTM and CDR2 is ANQGSEA. The CDR3 region is CSVARTVNEKLFF. The CDR3 coding sequence is TGCAGCGTTGCCCGGACAGTGAATGAAAAACTGTTTTTT. Full variable domain (missing parts from reference TRBV29-1 and TRBJ1-4): SAVISQKPSRDICQRGTSLTIQCQVDSQVTMMFWYRQQPGQSLTLIATANQGSEATYESGFVIDKFPISRPNLTFSTLTVSNMSPEDSSIYLCSVARTVNEKLFFGSGTQLSVL.

CDR3: CASSLGRGNTEAFF. The CDR3 DNA sequence: TGTGCCAGCAGCTTAGGCAGGGGGAACACTGAAGCTTTCTTT. The rearrangement joins TRBV11-3 to TRBJ1-1, with D perhaps TRBD1 (6 bases). CDR1 and CDR2 from the germline V gene are SGHNT and YENEEA. V was cut by 1 base and J by 1 base, with 7 bases left in between. This CDR3 spans 14 amino acids. Full variable domain (rest looked up from reference TRBV11-3 and TRBJ1-1): EAGVVQSPRYKIIEKKQPVAFWCNPISGHNTLYWYLQNLGQGPELLIRYENEEAVDDSQLPKDRFSAERLKGVDSTLKIQPAELGDSAVYLCASSLGRGNTEAFFGQGTRLTVV.

The rearrangement joins TRBV7-2 to TRBJ2-3; D not certain. Per germline, CDR1 SGHTA and CDR2 FQGNSA. The germline V and J ends were trimmed by 2 bases and 4 bases, with 7 bases remaining between them. The CDR3 has 13 residues. DNA for the CDR3: TGTGCCAGCAGCTTAATGTCCTCAGATACGCAGTATTTT. It encodes CASSLMSSDTQYF. Full variable domain (remainder filled in from reference TRBV7-2 and TRBJ2-3): GAGVSQSPSNKVTEKGKDVELRCDPISGHTALYWYRQSLGQGLEFLIYFQGNSAPDKSGLPSDRFSAERTGGSVSTLTIQRTQQEDSAVYLCASSLMSSDTQYFGPGTRLTVL.

The genes are TRBV9 and TRBJ2-1; TRBD2 might be the D (6 bases). The V end was cut by 3 bases, the J end by 6 bases, with 13 bases between. The CDR3 runs 14 residues. From germline, CDR1 is SGDLS and CDR2 YYNGEE. CDR3 in amino acids: CASSAFAGSNEQFF. CDR3 DNA: TGTGCCAGCAGCGCATTCGCGGGATCCAATGAGCAGTTCTTC.

The chain is built from TRBV6-1 and TRBJ2-7; D ambiguous. This CDR3 has 13 residues. Germline CDR1 reads MNHNS; CDR2 reads SASEGT. Trimming stripped 2 bases from V and 7 bases from J, with 12 bases between. The CDR3: CASSENVQYEQYF. The CDR3 region has the DNA TGTGCCAGCAGTGAAAACGTGCAGTATGAGCAGTACTTC.

The CDR3 loop reads CASSSDRGYEQYF. The CDR3 nucleotides read TGTGCCAGCTCATCGGACAGGGGGTACGAGCAGTACTTC. The V gene is TRBV18, the J gene TRBJ2-7; 10 bases line up with TRBD1. Germline CDR1 KGHSH, CDR2 LQKENI. CDR3 length: 13 amino acids. Trimming removed 5 bases from V and 4 bases from J; junction bases left unmatched: 2.